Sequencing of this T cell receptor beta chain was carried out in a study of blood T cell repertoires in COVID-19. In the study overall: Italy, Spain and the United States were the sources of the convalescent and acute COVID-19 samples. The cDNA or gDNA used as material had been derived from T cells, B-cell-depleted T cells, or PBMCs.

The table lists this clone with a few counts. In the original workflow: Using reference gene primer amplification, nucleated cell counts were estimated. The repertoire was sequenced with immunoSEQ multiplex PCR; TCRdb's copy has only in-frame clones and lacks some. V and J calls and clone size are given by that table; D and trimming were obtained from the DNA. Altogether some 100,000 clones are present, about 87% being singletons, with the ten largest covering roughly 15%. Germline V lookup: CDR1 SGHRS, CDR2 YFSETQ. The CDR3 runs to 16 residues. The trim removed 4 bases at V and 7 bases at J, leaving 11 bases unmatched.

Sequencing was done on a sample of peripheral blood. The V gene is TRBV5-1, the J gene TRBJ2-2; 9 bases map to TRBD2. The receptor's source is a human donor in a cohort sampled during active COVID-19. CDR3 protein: CASSPVAGGLVGELFF. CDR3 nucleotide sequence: TGCGCCAGCAGCCCGGTGGCGGGGGGGCTCGTCGGGGAGCTGTTTTTT.